This entry lists 16 T cell receptor beta chains sequenced from one sample in a study of vaccination and CD4 T cells after COVID-19. Their recognized antigens are unknown. Cultured CD4+ T-cell DNA underwent Oncomine TCR Beta short-read sequencing. TCRdb reprocessed the PCR reads with MiXCR, giving one entry per CDR3 protein. The data hold over 10,000 distinct CDR3 sequences, with 50% to 75% observed a single time. Specified treatment: approximately nine-day PBMC culture with coronavirus spike peptide pools or control peptides (ViraFEST assay). The sample taken for sequencing was CD4+ T cells from blood, cultured in vitro. The receptors were gathered from a human donor who had recovered from COVID-19.

The chain uses TRBV6-1 and TRBJ1-3; 7 bases are a match to TRBD1. CDR3 length: 14 amino acids. Germline loops: CDR1 MNHNS, CDR2 SASEGT. V was clipped by 5 bases and J by 4 bases; unmatched bases: 5. CDR3 residues: CASSTLTGGNTIYF. The DNA for the CDR3 is TGTGCCAGCAGTACCCTGACAGGGGGAAACACCATATATTTT.

The chain is built from TRBV7-9 and TRBJ1-3; 8 bases agree with TRBD1. CDR1 is SEHNR, CDR2 FQNEAQ, per germline (reference sequence). The junction had 7 bases not matched to a gene; V was cut back by 5 bases and J by 7 bases. There are 14 residues in the CDR3. The CDR3, as DNA: TGTGCCAGCAGCCCGGACAGGGTTATGAACACCATATATTTT. Protein sequence: CASSPDRVMNTIYF.

J is TRBJ2-2 and V is TRBV7-3; D remains ambiguous. The CDR3 length is 14 residues. Trimming took off 5 bases at V and 2 bases at J, with 9 bases between the two ends. Germline V gene sequence: CDR1 SGHTA, CDR2 FQGTGA. For the CDR3, the DNA is TGTGCCAGCAGCCCATCAGGCAACACCGGGGAGCTGTTTTTT. It is translated as CASSPSGNTGELFF.

The rearrangement links TRBV7-9 to TRBJ2-1; perhaps TRBD2 as D (5 bases). The V and J ends lost 1 base and 1 base respectively, with 20 bases between them. This CDR3 is 19 amino acids long. The germline V gene has CDR1 SEHNR and CDR2 FQNEAQ (reference sequence). CDR3: CASSLGVLVGSGSYNEQFF. The CDR3 bases are TGTGCCAGCAGCTTAGGAGTACTAGTGGGTTCGGGGTCCTACAATGAGCAGTTCTTC.

The rearrangement links TRBV6-1 to TRBJ1-6; D not certain. The germline V gene encodes CDR1 MNHNS and CDR2 SASEGT. This CDR3 contains 13 residues. V was cut by 0 bases and J by 5 bases, with 2 bases left in between. Here the CDR3 reads CASSEADNSPLHF. DNA for the CDR3: TGTGCCAGCAGTGAAGCGGATAATTCACCCCTCCACTTT.

CDR3 nucleotides: TGTGCCAGCAGCTGGGAGGGCAACACTGAAGCTTTCTTT. This gives the protein CASSWEGNTEAFF. The genes are TRBV2 and TRBJ1-1; D is unclear. The CDR3 sequence is 13 residues long. Germline CDR1 and CDR2: SNHLY and FYNNEI. Between the trimmed V and J ends, which lost 6 bases and 2 bases, there was a span of 10 bases.

The genes are TRBV5-1 and TRBJ2-7; a weak D match, TRBD2 (5 bases). This CDR3 region has 14 residues. Germline CDR1 reads SGHRS; CDR2 reads YFSETQ. V lost 4 bases to trimming and J lost 3 bases, with 14 bases between them. The DNA of the CDR3 is TGCGCCAGCAGCGTGGGGAGAGGTAACTACGAGCAGTACTTC. This sequence encodes CASSVGRGNYEQYF.

The chain is built from TRBV7-9 and TRBJ1-4; D not certain. Trimming left V 5 bases short and J 3 bases short, with 16 bases between. Looked up from germline, CDR1 is SEHNR and CDR2 is FQNEAQ (reference sequence). The CDR3 has 16 residues. CDR3 residues: CASSPRAAGANEKLFF. Written as DNA, the CDR3 is TGTGCCAGCAGCCCTCGGGCGGCTGGAGCTAATGAAAAACTGTTTTTT.

CDR3 protein: CASSLKETQYF. CDR3 DNA: TGTGCCAGCAGCTTAAAGGAGACCCAGTACTTC. This chain links TRBV7-2 with TRBJ2-5; D call uncertain. Trimming took off 2 bases at V and 5 bases at J, with 3 bases between the two ends. The CDR3 covers 11 residues. CDR1 is SGHTA, CDR2 FQGNSA, per germline. Variable domain in full (rest from reference TRBV7-2 and TRBJ2-5): GAGVSQSPSNKVTEKGKDVELRCDPISGHTALYWYRQSLGQGLEFLIYFQGNSAPDKSGLPSDRFSAERTGGSVSTLTIQRTQQEDSAVYLCASSLKETQYFGPGTRLLVL.

The chain has TRBV14 and TRBJ2-7, with TRBD1 matching 7 bases. The germline V gene encodes CDR1 SGHDN and CDR2 FVKESK. Trimming at V came to 1 base and at J to 6 bases, leaving 9 bases not matched to a gene. The CDR3 has 15 amino acids. CDR3 amino acids: CASSQATGVVSEQYF. In DNA, the CDR3 is TGTGCCAGCAGCCAAGCAACAGGGGTGGTATCCGAGCAGTACTTC.

The rearrangement joins TRBV7-9 to TRBJ2-7, with TRBD1 identical over 8 bases. Germline CDR1 is SEHNR and CDR2 is FQNEAQ (reference sequence). There are 16 residues in the CDR3. V shed 3 bases and J 2 bases; nucleotides not matched to a gene: 9. The DNA of the CDR3 is TGTGCCAGCAGCTTCCCTGACAGGGGAGTAACCTACGAGCAGTACTTC. Residues: CASSFPDRGVTYEQYF.

The chain carries TRBV20-1 and TRBJ2-1; a weak D match, TRBD2 (7 bases). The germline V gene has CDR1 DFQATT and CDR2 SNEGSKA (reference sequence). V lost 1 base and J lost 5, with 15 bases in between. This CDR3 has 15 residues. The CDR3 nucleotides are TGCAGTGCTAGAGCTCGGGGGGCCTGGAACAATGAGCAGTTCTTC. Protein: CSARARGAWNNEQFF.

The chain couples TRBV10-2 to TRBJ1-1, with D possibly being TRBD1 (6 bases). The germline V gene encodes CDR1 WSHSY and CDR2 SAAADI. Trimming took off 6 bases at V and 0 bases at J, with 17 bases between the two ends. The CDR3 covers 16 residues. The CDR3 DNA reads as TGCGCCAGCAGGCCCTTACGGGGGCCGATGAACACTGAAGCTTTCTTT. Residues: CASRPLRGPMNTEAFF.

V is TRBV3-1 and J is TRBJ1-2; D uncertain. V shed 4 bases and J shed 10 bases, with 19 bases lying between them. The CDR3 has 14 residues. Per the germline V gene, CDR1 is LGHDT and CDR2 is YNNKEL (reference sequence). CDR3 sequence reads: CASSPDPRSTDYTF. As DNA, the CDR3 is TGTGCCAGCAGCCCAGATCCTCGTTCGACCGACTACACCTTC. The full variable domain, in which reference TRBV3-1 and TRBJ1-2 provide the parts outside the CDR3, is DTAVSQTPKYLVTQMGNDKSIKCEQNLGHDTMYWYKQDSKKFLKIMFSYNNKELIINETVPNRFSPKSPDKAHLNLHINSLELGDSAVYFCASSPDPRSTDYTFGSGTRLTVV.

The genes are TRBV15 and TRBJ1-4, with D hard to call. The CDR3 contains 16 residues. V dropped 0 bases and J dropped 10 bases, with 18 bases sitting between them. Germline assignment: CDR1 LNHNV and CDR2 YYDKDF (reference sequence). Written as DNA, the CDR3 is TGTGCCACCAGCAGAGAAAAGGCCTTCTTACCGGGAAAACTGTTTTTT. This codes for CATSREKAFLPGKLFF.

The chain has TRBV6-1 and TRBJ1-2; 10 bases line up with TRBD1. Germline loops: CDR1 MNHNS, CDR2 SASEGT. Germline trimming cut 4 bases from V and 8 bases from J; bases unmatched to any gene: 10. This CDR3 has 15 amino acids. CDR3: CASSGQTGGIPGYTF. In DNA form, the CDR3 reads TGTGCCAGCAGTGGGCAGACAGGGGGCATACCCGGCTACACCTTC.